Listed here is a single T cell receptor beta chain. The germline CDR1 and CDR2 sequences are MNHEY and SVGAGI. V dropped 6 bases and J dropped 5; count of bases not matched to a gene: 10. The CDR3 has 15 amino acids. These data belong to a study of shared clonotypes between healthy human individuals. CD45RO-negative CD8 cells positively selected for CCR7 made up the naive population, which excluded terminally differentiated effector memory CD45RA+ cells. The healthy adult donors were HIV-negative and reported no recent acute infections or vaccinations. TCRdb's table, derived via immunoSEQ multiplex PCR, lists solely in-frame clones and lacks some. The top ten clones hold more than 1.5% of a sample with about 2,100,000 clones, under 95% of them seen once.

The sequence derives from a man in his late teens or twenties in good health. Some clones in this sample may be carry-over from other donors' samples. The chain joins TRBV6-5 to TRBJ2-7, with 10 nucleotides matching TRBD1. Sequenced sample: naive CD8+ T cells from PBMCs. The CDR3 DNA is TGTGCCAGCAGCCCAATCGGACAGGGGGTCGACGAGCAGTACTTC. Amino acid sequence: CASSPIGQGVDEQYF.